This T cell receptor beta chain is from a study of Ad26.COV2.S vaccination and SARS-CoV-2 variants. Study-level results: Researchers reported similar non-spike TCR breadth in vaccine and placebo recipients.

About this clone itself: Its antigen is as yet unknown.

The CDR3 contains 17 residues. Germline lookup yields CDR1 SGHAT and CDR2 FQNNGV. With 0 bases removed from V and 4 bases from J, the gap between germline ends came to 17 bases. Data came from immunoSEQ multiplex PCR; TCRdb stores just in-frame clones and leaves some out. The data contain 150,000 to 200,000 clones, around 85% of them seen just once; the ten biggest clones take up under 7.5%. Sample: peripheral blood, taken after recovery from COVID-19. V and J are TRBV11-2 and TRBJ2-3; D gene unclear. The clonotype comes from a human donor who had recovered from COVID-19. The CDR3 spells CASSLDLLPLGPDTQYF. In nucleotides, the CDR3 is TGTGCCAGCAGCTTAGATCTGTTGCCCCTTGGCCCAGATACGCAGTATTTT. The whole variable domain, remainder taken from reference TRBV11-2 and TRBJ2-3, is EAGVAQSPRYKIIEKRQSVAFWCNPISGHATLYWYQQILGQGPKLLIQFQNNGVVDDSQLPKDRFSAERLKGVDSTLKIQPAKLEDSAVYLCASSLDLLPLGPDTQYFGPGTRLTVL.